The 15 T cell receptor beta chains listed next were all sequenced from one sample in a study of blood T cell repertoires in COVID-19. The method was immunoSEQ multiplex PCR; TCRdb's version includes in-frame clones alone and lacks a portion of them. The sample holds just under 80,000 clones; roughly 80% are singletons and the top ten take 10% to 15%. The sample comprised peripheral blood. These receptors were taken from a human donor in a cohort sampled during active COVID-19.

This clone was observed a handful of times. This chain connects TRBV7-6 to TRBJ2-2; 9 bases are shared with TRBD1. The CDR3 covers 15 residues. Trimming took 4 bases from V and 5 from J; bases not matched to a gene: 5. Looked up from germline, CDR1 is SGHVS and CDR2 is FNYEAQ. CDR3 DNA sequence: TGTGCCAGCAGCTCCGGGACAGGGCGAACCGGGGAGCTGTTTTTT. It codes for CASSSGTGRTGELFF. Looking up the rest from reference TRBV7-6 and TRBJ2-2 gives the full variable domain: GAGVSQSPRYKVTKRGQDVALRCDPISGHVSLYWYRQALGQGPEFLTYFNYEAQQDKSGLPNDRFSAERPEGSISTLTIQRTEQRDSAMYRCASSSGTGRTGELFFGEGSRLTVL.

The chain recombines TRBV5-1 with TRBJ2-7; D gene uncertain. This CDR3 spans 11 amino acids. Trimming stripped 3 bases from V and 4 bases from J, with 5 bases between. Germline V gives CDR1 SGHRS, CDR2 YFSETQ. The CDR3 DNA is TGCGCCAGCAGCTACGGTTACGAGCAGTACTTC. It translates to CASSYGYEQYF.

V and J are TRBV7-9 and TRBJ1-4, with a possible D match to TRBD1 (5 bases). The CDR3 is 14 residues long. In germline, CDR1 is SEHNR, CDR2 FQNEAQ (reference sequence). The ends were cut back, 5 bases at V and 0 bases at J, with 7 bases in the middle. The CDR3, as DNA: TGTGCCAGCAGCCGGGGGACAACTAATGAAAAACTGTTTTTT. It encodes CASSRGTTNEKLFF.

The rearrangement links TRBV10-3 to TRBJ1-2; the match to TRBD1 covers 11 bases. The CDR3 contains 15 residues. Germline V gives CDR1 ENHRY, CDR2 SYGVKD. Unmatched junction bases numbered 2, after V lost 5 bases and J lost 0 bases. Written as DNA, the CDR3 is TGTGCCATCAGTAAGGGACAGGGGGCTAACTATGGCTACACCTTC. Translation: CAISKGQGANYGYTF.

The chain links TRBV5-6 to TRBJ2-7; unclear D gene. Trimming removed 4 bases at V and 7 bases at J, with 18 bases between. CDR1 and CDR2 (germline): SGHDT, YYEEEE. The CDR3 loop spans 14 amino acids. CDR3 sequence reads: CASSTAPLVGEQYF. DNA for the CDR3: TGTGCCAGCAGCACCGCCCCTTTGGTCGGGGAGCAGTACTTC.

The CDR3 bases are TGTGCCAGCAGCGTGGGACTAGCGGGAGGTAGTCCCTACAATGAGCAGTTCTTC. Protein: CASSVGLAGGSPYNEQFF. The chain uses TRBV9 and TRBJ2-1, with 15 bases that match TRBD2. The V and J ends lost 2 bases and 2 bases, in that order; junction bases with no gene match: 5. Germline V gives CDR1 SGDLS, CDR2 YYNGEE. The CDR3 loop spans 18 amino acids.

V and J are TRBV5-1 and TRBJ2-7, with 8 positions matching TRBD2. Germline V CDR1 and CDR2: SGHRS, YFSETQ. This CDR3 is 15 amino acids long. V lost 3 bases and J lost 2; bases outside the gene matches: 7. CDR3 sequence (DNA): TGCGCCAGCAGCTCAGCGGGGGCTCCCACCTACGAGCAGTACTTC. This encodes CASSSAGAPTYEQYF.

This sequence joins TRBV7-2 and TRBJ2-1, with a possible D match to TRBD2 (6 bases). In germline, CDR1 is SGHTA, CDR2 FQGNSA. This CDR3 spans 16 amino acids. V gave up 5 bases and J gave up 7 bases, with 21 bases separating them. The CDR3 DNA reads as TGTGCCAGCAGCGTAGGAGGGACCGTAGGAGGGAATGAGCAGTTCTTC. Its translation: CASSVGGTVGGNEQFF.

The rearrangement joins TRBV2 to TRBJ2-3; a possible D gene is TRBD1 (6 bases). The CDR3 length is 13 residues. Between the trimmed V and J ends, which lost 7 bases and 3 bases, there was a span of 11 bases. The germline V gene has CDR1 SNHLY and CDR2 FYNNEI. In DNA, the CDR3 is TGTGCCAGCAACAGGCAGGGGACAGATACGCAGTATTTT. Translated, it gives CASNRQGTDTQYF. The full variable domain, its missing parts supplied by reference TRBV2 and TRBJ2-3, is EPEVTQTPSHQVTQMGQEVILRCVPISNHLYFYWYRQILGQKVEFLVSFYNNEISEKSEIFDDQFSVERPDGSNFTLKIRSTKLEDSAMYFCASNRQGTDTQYFGPGTRLTVL.

The chain employs TRBV6-1 and TRBJ2-3, with a weak D call TRBD2 (5 bases). Germline V CDR1 and CDR2: MNHNS, SASEGT. The CDR3 sequence is 12 residues long. Deletions cut 0 bases from V and 8 bases from J, with 6 bases between. This CDR3 reads CASSEARGTQYF. Written as DNA, the CDR3 is TGTGCCAGCAGTGAAGCCCGGGGTACGCAGTATTTT.

The chain carries TRBV6-1 and TRBJ1-4; D may be TRBD1 (6 bases). V gave up 3 bases and J gave up 8 bases, with 13 bases separating them. The CDR3 is 14 amino acids. CDR1 and CDR2 from the germline V gene are MNHNS and SASEGT. This chain's CDR3 is CASSDTGSGEKLFF. DNA of the CDR3: TGTGCCAGCAGTGACACAGGGTCGGGAGAAAAACTGTTTTTT.

The chain links TRBV5-6 to TRBJ2-5, with D perhaps matching TRBD2 (6 bases). CDR3 size: 16 residues. CDR1 SGHDT and CDR2 YYEEEE come from the germline V gene. The germline V and J ends were trimmed by 2 bases and 3 bases, with 17 bases remaining between them. The CDR3 nucleotides are TGTGCCAGCAGCTTTCTAGCAGCGGGCTCCGAAGAGACCCAGTACTTC. Translated: CASSFLAAGSEETQYF.

The chain has TRBV4-1 and TRBJ2-7; TRBD2 aligns across 8 bases. Germline loops: CDR1 MGHRA, CDR2 YSYEKL. The ends lost 1 base at V and 5 bases at J; junction bases unmatched: 13. The length of the CDR3 is 17 residues. The DNA of the CDR3 is TGCGCCAGCAGCCAAGGGGGCCAGGGCGGGAGGAGAAACGAGCAGTACTTC. Its translation: CASSQGGQGGRRNEQYF.

The rearrangement joins TRBV12-3 or TRBV12-4 to TRBJ2-7, with D possibly being TRBD1 (5 bases). This CDR3 is built from 11 residues. V was shortened by 8 bases and J by 5 bases, with 10 bases between the two germline ends. CDR3 sequence: CASWQGHEQYF. As DNA, the CDR3 is TGTGCCAGCTGGCAGGGCCACGAGCAGTACTTC.

The V gene is TRBV19, the J gene TRBJ2-1; 13 bases align to TRBD2. This CDR3 is built from 16 residues. CDR1 is LNHDA, CDR2 SQIVND, per germline (reference sequence). V gave up 5 bases and J gave up 4 bases; unmatched junction bases: 5. In DNA, the CDR3 is TGTGCCAGTAGTCTCCAGACTAGCGGGGGGTACAATGAGCAGTTCTTC. Protein sequence: CASSLQTSGGYNEQFF.